This T cell receptor (beta chain) comes out of a study of Ad26.COV2.S vaccination and SARS-CoV-2 variants. Treatment specified: roughly 19 received Ad26.COV2.S at low or high dose, single or two shots; about 5 received placebo; per-sample allocation not given. Samples analyzed were those drawn on day 63 after the first vaccine or placebo injection. Profiled with immunoSEQ multiplex PCR; TCRdb holds only in-frame clones, not every one. The table has about half a million clones, nearly 90% seen once. This CDR3 contains 13 residues. Trimming shortened V by 4 bases and J by 7 bases, and 14 bases separated the two germline ends. The germline CDR1 and CDR2 sequences are SGHRS and YFSETQ.

This sequence joins TRBV5-1 and TRBJ1-1; the D gene is possibly TRBD1 (5 bases). This sequence was found in a person aged 18 to 65 who received the Ad26.COV2.S COVID-19 vaccine or a placebo. The sequencing used peripheral blood, collected in a trial of Ad26.COV2.S vaccine versus placebo. CDR3 residues: CASSEGPKLEAFF. The CDR3 bases are TGCGCCAGCAGCGAGGGACCCAAGCTTGAAGCTTTCTTT. Based on the CDR3 plus reference TRBV5-1 and TRBJ1-1, the full variable domain is KAGVTQTPRYLIKTRGQQVTLSCSPISGHRSVSWYQQTPGQGLQFLFEYFSETQRNKGNFPGRFSGRQFSNSRSEMNVSTLELGDSALYLCASSEGPKLEAFFGQGTRLTVV.